This is a list of T cell receptor beta chains from one sample in a study of blood T cell repertoires in COVID-19. Data came from immunoSEQ multiplex PCR; TCRdb stores just in-frame clones and leaves some out. The sample shows about 270,000 clones, over 75% of them seen only once. Sample: peripheral blood. Every receptor here comes from a human donor in a cohort sampled during active COVID-19. CDR3s include the opening cysteine and the closing phenylalanine or tryptophan. A D gene is named only where the DNA matches it firmly. Expanded clones get a size class; other rows say once, few or many, or leave the size out.

v_gene	d_gene	abundance	j_gene	CDR3nt	CDR3aa
TRBV12-3/TRBV12-4	NA	NA	TRBJ2-2	TGTGCCAGCTCGGAGGTTATCACCGGGGAGCTGTTTTTT	CASSEVITGELFF
TRBV7-7	TRBD2	once	TRBJ2-5	TGTGCCAGCAGCCCGAGGACTAGCGATAGAGAGACCCAGTACTTC	CASSPRTSDRETQYF
TRBV6-5	TRBD1	NA	TRBJ1-1	TGTGCCAGCAAAACGGGACAGGGGTACACTGAAGCTTTCTTT	CASKTGQGYTEAFF
TRBV6-5	NA	NA	TRBJ1-2	TGTGCCAGCACCCCAGGGGCCCTGTCCTATGGCTACACCTTC	CASTPGALSYGYTF
TRBV3-1/TRBV3-2	NA	NA	TRBJ2-6	TGTGCCAGCAGCCCTACCTGGTCTGGGGCCAACGTCCTGACTTTC	CASSPTWSGANVLTF
TRBV6-1	TRBD2	NA	TRBJ2-1	TGTGCCAGCAGTGAGCTAGCGGGAGGGCCGGGTGAGCAGTTCTTC	CASSELAGGPGEQFF
TRBV5-1	TRBD1	NA	TRBJ2-1	TGCGCCAGCAGCTTGGCTCCGGACAGGGCCAGGAATGAGCAGTTCTTC	CASSLAPDRARNEQFF
TRBV6-5	NA	NA	TRBJ1-5	TGTGCCAGCAGTACCTTCAGGGGACCCCAGCATTTT	CASSTFRGPQHF
TRBV7-9	TRBD1	NA	TRBJ1-4	TGTGCCAGCAGCTTATTGACCTGGGGACAGGGAGAAAATTTGTTTTTT	CASSLLTWGQGENLFF
TRBV4-3	NA	NA	TRBJ2-3	TGCGCCAGCAGCCAAGGGCGGGGCTCCCCAGATACGCAGTATTTT	CASSQGRGSPDTQYF
TRBV7-2	TRBD1	NA	TRBJ2-6	TGTGCCAGCAGCTTTTTGTGGACAGGGAGAACGGGGGCCAACGTCCTGACTTTC	CASSFLWTGRTGANVLTF